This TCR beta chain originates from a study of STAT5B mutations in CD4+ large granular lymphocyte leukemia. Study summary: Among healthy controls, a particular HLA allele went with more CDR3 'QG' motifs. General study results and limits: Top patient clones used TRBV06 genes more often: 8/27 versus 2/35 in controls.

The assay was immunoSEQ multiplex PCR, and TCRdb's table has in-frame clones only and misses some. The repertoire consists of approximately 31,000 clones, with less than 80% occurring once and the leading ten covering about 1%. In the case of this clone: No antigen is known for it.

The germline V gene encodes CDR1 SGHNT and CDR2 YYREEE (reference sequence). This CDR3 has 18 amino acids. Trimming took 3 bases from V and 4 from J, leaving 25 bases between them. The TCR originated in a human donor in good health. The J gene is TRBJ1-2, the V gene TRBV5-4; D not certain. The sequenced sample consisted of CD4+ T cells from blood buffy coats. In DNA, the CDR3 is TGTGCCAGCAGCTGGACTCGAAGAACAGTGGAAGGAGGCTATGGCTACACCTTC. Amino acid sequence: CASSWTRRTVEGGYGYTF.